These 13 T cell receptor beta chains originate from one sample sequenced in a study of T-cell memory formation after mild COVID-19. TCRdb re-called the 5' RACE reads through MiXCR, storing one row per CDR3 protein. The repertoire holds roughly 35,000 distinct CDR3 sequences, with approximately 21% as singletons. Sequenced input: PBMCs or a T cell subset sorted from them (not recorded which). The source of these receptors is an adult who had mild COVID-19 (a few samples of this study predate the infection). Cell type and time point are not known.

This clonotype was detected ten times or more. The rearrangement joins TRBV7-9 to TRBJ2-7; D is possibly TRBD2 (7 bases). Germline CDR1 reads SEHNR; CDR2 reads FQNEAQ (reference sequence). This CDR3 is built from 15 residues. V lost 2 bases and J 5 bases, leaving 16 bases between the germline ends. The CDR3 nucleotides read TGTGCCAGCAGCTTAAACTCGGGGGGCTACAACGAGCAGTACTTC. Translation: CASSLNSGGYNEQYF. The variable domain in full, completed from reference TRBV7-9 and TRBJ2-7, reads DTGVSQNPRHKITKRGQNVTFRCDPISEHNRLYWYRQTLGQGPEFLTYFQNEAQLEKSRLLSDRFSAERPKGSFSTLEIQRTEQGDSAMYLCASSLNSGGYNEQYFGPGTRLTVT.

This clonotype appeared many times. The chain recombines TRBV7-2 with TRBJ2-1; D is unclear. This CDR3 is built from 16 residues. The V gene's germline CDR1 is SGHTA and CDR2 FQGNSA. V shed 5 bases and J shed 3 bases, with 17 bases lying between them. This CDR3 is CASSLTSRTYYNEQFF. CDR3 bases: TGTGCCAGCAGCCTGACCTCCAGAACCTACTACAATGAGCAGTTCTTC.

This clonotype was picked up many times. The chain uses TRBV12-3 or TRBV12-4 and TRBJ2-4; D perhaps matches TRBD2 (5 bases). V was shortened by 3 bases and J by 15 bases, with 15 bases between the two germline ends. The CDR3 totals 12 residues. The CDR3 sequence: CASSLNGGPPYF. DNA of the CDR3: TGTGCCAGCAGTTTGAACGGCGGGCCCCCGTACTTC.

By share of the sample, this clonotype is medium-sized (0.01 to 0.1%). The CDR3 reads CASSQDSSYEQYF. In nucleotides, the CDR3 is TGCGCCAGCAGCCAAGACAGCTCCTACGAGCAGTACTTC. The V gene is TRBV5-1, the J gene TRBJ2-7; D is perhaps TRBD1 (5 bases). Germline lookup yields CDR1 SGHRS and CDR2 YFSETQ. The length of the CDR3 is 13 residues. With 4 bases removed from V and 0 bases from J, the gap between germline ends came to 8 bases.

The chain couples TRBV10-3 to TRBJ1-3; D is ambiguous. Germline-derived CDR1 and CDR2 are ENHRY and SYGVKD. The CDR3 has 12 amino acids. V was cut by 9 bases and J by 4 bases, with 10 bases left in between. The CDR3: CAIGLGGNTIYF. In DNA, the CDR3 is TGTGCCATTGGGCTTGGAGGAAACACCATATATTTT.

Ten or more counts support this clonotype. The chain has TRBV29-1 and TRBJ2-5, with 8 nucleotides matching TRBD1. The V gene end was trimmed by 6 bases and the J gene end by 1 base; junction bases not matched to a gene: 13. This CDR3 spans 16 amino acids. The germline V gene has CDR1 SQVTM and CDR2 ANQGSEA. The CDR3 nucleotides are TGCAGCGTGGAAAGGACAGGGTGGGGGATCCAAGAGACCCAGTACTTC. Its translation: CSVERTGWGIQETQYF.

This clonotype appeared many times. This chain joins TRBV5-6 and TRBJ1-5, with D possibly being TRBD1 (6 bases). CDR3 length: 16 amino acids. Germline V gene sequence: CDR1 SGHDT, CDR2 YYEEEE. Trimming cost V 3 bases and J 4 bases, with 17 bases left between them. The CDR3 here is CASSWGPPSRNQPQHF. For the CDR3, the DNA is TGTGCCAGCAGCTGGGGGCCGCCTTCAAGAAATCAGCCCCAGCATTTT.

This chain uses TRBV12-3 or TRBV12-4 with TRBJ1-1; D unresolved. The V and J ends lost 1 base and 2 bases respectively, with 11 bases between them. This CDR3 comprises 15 residues. The CDR3 nucleotides read TGTGCCAGCAGTTTAGATGGCAGTTATAACACTGAAGCTTTCTTT. Residues: CASSLDGSYNTEAFF.

The sample holds many counts of this clonotype. V and J are TRBV7-3 and TRBJ2-2; D not certain. Germline CDR1 is SGHTA and CDR2 is FQGTGA. V was shortened by 5 bases and J by 6 bases, with 16 bases between the two germline ends. This CDR3 has 15 residues. CDR3 sequence: CASSPRGVTSGELFF. The CDR3 region has the DNA TGTGCCAGCAGCCCCCGCGGAGTGACCTCCGGGGAGCTGTTTTTT.

The chain has TRBV20-1 and TRBJ1-2; no definite D call. This CDR3 has 11 residues. Between the trimmed V and J ends, which lost 1 base and 4 bases, there was a span of 4 bases. CDR1 and CDR2 (germline): DFQATT, SNEGSKA (reference sequence). CDR3 protein: CSARGTYGYTF. In nucleotides, the CDR3 is TGCAGTGCTAGAGGGACCTATGGCTACACCTTC.

This clonotype has only a few counts. The chain couples TRBV7-9 to TRBJ2-5, with unresolved D. The V end lost 5 bases, the J end lost 3 bases, and 7 bases lay between the germline ends. The length of the CDR3 is 12 residues. From germline, CDR1 is SEHNR and CDR2 FQNEAQ (reference sequence). The CDR3: CASSLVEETQYF. In DNA, the CDR3 is TGTGCCAGCAGCCTCGTCGAAGAGACCCAGTACTTC. The full variable domain, rest sourced from reference TRBV7-9 and TRBJ2-5, is DTGVSQNPRHKITKRGQNVTFRCDPISEHNRLYWYRQTLGQGPEFLTYFQNEAQLEKSRLLSDRFSAERPKGSFSTLEIQRTEQGDSAMYLCASSLVEETQYFGPGTRLLVL.

The gene calls are TRBV12-3 or TRBV12-4 and TRBJ1-4, with a weak D call TRBD1 (5 bases). V lost 2 bases to trimming and J lost 3 bases, with 13 bases between them. This CDR3 region has 16 residues. CDR3 DNA sequence: TGTGCCAGCAGTTTAAGAGGCGGGGCGGCTAATGAAAAACTGTTTTTT. Translation: CASSLRGGAANEKLFF.

This clonotype was seen many times. The rearrangement uses TRBV7-2 and TRBJ2-3; the D gene is possibly TRBD2 (6 bases). In germline, CDR1 is SGHTA, CDR2 FQGNSA. V was shortened by 3 bases and J by 3 bases, with 10 bases between the two germline ends. This CDR3 has 14 amino acids. The CDR3 coding sequence is TGTGCCAGCAGCTTCAGCGGGCGTACAGATACGCAGTATTTT. It codes for CASSFSGRTDTQYF.